The next 2 T cell receptor beta chains were all read from a single sample in a study of technical replicates of blood from several donors. Some clones are missing from TCRdb's copy, which holds only in-frame ones; the method was immunoSEQ multiplex PCR. The table has about 83,000 clones, approximately 92% seen once. Sequenced: T cells isolated from PBMCs. All receptors derive from a human donor in good health.

The chain couples TRBV7-9 to TRBJ2-7, with D possibly TRBD1 on 6 matching bases. There are 15 residues in the CDR3. CDR1 is SEHNR and CDR2 is FQNEAQ in the germline V gene (reference sequence). The V end lost 5 bases, the J end lost 2 bases, and 16 bases lay between the germline ends. The CDR3 DNA sequence: TGTGCCAGCAGCGGGGAACCGGGACAAACCTACGAGCAGTACTTC. It encodes CASSGEPGQTYEQYF.

The chain joins TRBV7-9 to TRBJ2-3; D gene ambiguous. CDR3 length: 12 amino acids. From germline, CDR1 is SEHNR and CDR2 FQNEAQ (reference sequence). The V and J ends lost 1 base and 6 bases respectively, with 5 bases between them. The CDR3 region is CASSLGLDTQYF. For the CDR3, the DNA is TGTGCCAGCAGCTTAGGTCTGGATACGCAGTATTTT.